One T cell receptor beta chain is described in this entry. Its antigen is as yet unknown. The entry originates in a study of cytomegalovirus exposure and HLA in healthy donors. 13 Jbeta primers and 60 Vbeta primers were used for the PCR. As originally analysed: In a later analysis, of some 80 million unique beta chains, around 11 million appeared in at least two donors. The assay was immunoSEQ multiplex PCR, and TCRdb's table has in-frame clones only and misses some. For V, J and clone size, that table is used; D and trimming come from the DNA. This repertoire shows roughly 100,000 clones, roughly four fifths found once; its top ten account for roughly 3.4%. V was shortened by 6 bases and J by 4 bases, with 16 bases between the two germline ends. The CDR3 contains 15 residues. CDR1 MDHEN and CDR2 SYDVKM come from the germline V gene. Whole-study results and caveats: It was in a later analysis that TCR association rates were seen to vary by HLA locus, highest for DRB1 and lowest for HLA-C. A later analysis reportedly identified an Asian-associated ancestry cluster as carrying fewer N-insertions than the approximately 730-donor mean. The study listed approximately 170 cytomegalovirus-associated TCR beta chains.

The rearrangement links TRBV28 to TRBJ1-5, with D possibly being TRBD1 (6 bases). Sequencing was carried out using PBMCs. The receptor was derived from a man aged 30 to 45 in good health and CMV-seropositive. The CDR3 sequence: CASSFYRQGNQPQHF. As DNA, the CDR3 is TGTGCCAGCAGCTTCTACCGTCAGGGGAATCAGCCCCAGCATTTT. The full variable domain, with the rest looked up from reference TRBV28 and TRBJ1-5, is DVKVTQSSRYLVKRTGEKVFLECVQDMDHENMFWYRQDPGLGLRLIYFSYDVKMKEKGDIPEGYSVSREKKERFSLILESASTNQTSMYLCASSFYRQGNQPQHFGDGTRLSIL.